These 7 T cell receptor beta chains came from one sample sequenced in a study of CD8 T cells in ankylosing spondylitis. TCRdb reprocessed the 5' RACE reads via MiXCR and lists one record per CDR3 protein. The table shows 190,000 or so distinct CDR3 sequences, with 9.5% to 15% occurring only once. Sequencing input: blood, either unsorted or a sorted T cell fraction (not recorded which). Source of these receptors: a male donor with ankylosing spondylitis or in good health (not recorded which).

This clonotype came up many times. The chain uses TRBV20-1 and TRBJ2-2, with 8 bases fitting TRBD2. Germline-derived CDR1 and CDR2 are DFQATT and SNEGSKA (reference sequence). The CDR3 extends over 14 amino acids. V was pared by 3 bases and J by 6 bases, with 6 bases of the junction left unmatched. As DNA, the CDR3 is TGCAGTGCTAGCCTCCGAGCGGGAGCCGGGGAGCTGTTTTTT. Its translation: CSASLRAGAGELFF.

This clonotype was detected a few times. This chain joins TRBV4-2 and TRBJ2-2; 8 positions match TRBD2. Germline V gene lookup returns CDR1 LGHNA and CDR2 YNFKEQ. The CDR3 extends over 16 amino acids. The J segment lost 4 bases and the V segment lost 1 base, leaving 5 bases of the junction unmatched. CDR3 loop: CASSQAGGTVTGELFF. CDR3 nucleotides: TGTGCCAGCAGCCAAGCGGGGGGGACGGTCACCGGGGAGCTGTTTTTT.

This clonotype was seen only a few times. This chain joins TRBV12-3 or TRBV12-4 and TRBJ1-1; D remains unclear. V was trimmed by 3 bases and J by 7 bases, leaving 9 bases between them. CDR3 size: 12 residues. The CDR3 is CASSFPGIEAFF. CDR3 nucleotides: TGTGCCAGCAGTTTTCCGGGCATTGAAGCTTTCTTT.

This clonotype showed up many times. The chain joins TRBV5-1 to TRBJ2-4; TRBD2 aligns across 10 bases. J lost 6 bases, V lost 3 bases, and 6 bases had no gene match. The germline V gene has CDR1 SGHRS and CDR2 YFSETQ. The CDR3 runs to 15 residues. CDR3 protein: CASSSGTSALNIQYF. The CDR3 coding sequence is TGCGCCAGCAGCTCGGGGACTAGCGCCCTAAACATTCAGTACTTC.

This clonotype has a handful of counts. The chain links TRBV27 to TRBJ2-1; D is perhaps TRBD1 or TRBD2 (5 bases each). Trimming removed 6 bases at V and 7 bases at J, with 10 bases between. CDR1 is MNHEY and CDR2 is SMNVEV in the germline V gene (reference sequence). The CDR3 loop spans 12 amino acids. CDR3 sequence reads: CASSHWGNEQFF. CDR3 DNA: TGTGCCAGCAGCCACTGGGGGAATGAGCAGTTCTTC.

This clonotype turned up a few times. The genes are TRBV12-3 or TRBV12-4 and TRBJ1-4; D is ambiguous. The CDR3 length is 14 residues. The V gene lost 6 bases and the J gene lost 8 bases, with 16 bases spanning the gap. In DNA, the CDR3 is TGTGCCAGCAGACCGGGCCATGGAGGAGAAAAACTGTTTTTT. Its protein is CASRPGHGGEKLFF.

The CDR3 nucleotides are TGCGCCAGCAGCTTTAAGGTGGAGGGGAACACTGAAGCTTTCTTT. Encoded protein: CASSFKVEGNTEAFF. This chain connects TRBV5-1 to TRBJ1-1; D call uncertain. There are 15 residues in the CDR3. CDR1 SGHRS and CDR2 YFSETQ come from the germline V gene. Trimming took 2 bases from V and 1 from J, leaving 12 bases between them. The full variable domain, with the rest looked up from reference TRBV5-1 and TRBJ1-1, is KAGVTQTPRYLIKTRGQQVTLSCSPISGHRSVSWYQQTPGQGLQFLFEYFSETQRNKGNFPGRFSGRQFSNSRSEMNVSTLELGDSALYLCASSFKVEGNTEAFFGQGTRLTVV.